This is a list of T cell receptor beta chains from one sample in a study of blood T cells in healthy people across ages. TCRdb passed the 5' RACE reads through MiXCR, listing each CDR3 protein once. The sample yields 1.4 million to 1.5 million distinct CDR3 sequences, about 40% seen once. The sequencing sample was made of blood. The receptor set was obtained from a young woman in good health. Each CDR3 is given with its conserved first and last residue. The order of the fields is J gene, clone size, D gene, V gene, CDR3 DNA, CDR3 protein. D genes are given only for firm matches. Some rows mark clone size as missing; the rest say once, few, many or name a class of expanded clone.

>TRBJ2-3|-|TRBD2|TRBV12-3/TRBV12-4
TGTGCCAGCAGTTTGAAACTAGCGGGGGGGCTGGATACGCAGTATTTT
CASSLKLAGGLDTQYF
>TRBJ2-7|-|-|TRBV20-1
TGCAGTGCTGCGGATGTTCCATCGGGGGAGCAGTACTTC
CSAADVPSGEQYF
>TRBJ2-5|few|TRBD1|TRBV6-6
TGTGCCAGCAGTTACTCGGGACAGGGGAGGGAGACCCAGTACTTC
CASSYSGQGRETQYF
>TRBJ1-2|-|-|TRBV10-3
TGTGCCATCAGTGGGGGCCCCGAAGAGGGCTACACCTTC
CAISGGPEEGYTF
>TRBJ1-4|-|-|TRBV28
TGTGCCAGCAGTTTTCTCCCTCAGAATGAAAAACTGTTTTTT
CASSFLPQNEKLFF
>TRBJ2-1|few|TRBD2|TRBV7-9
TGTGCCAGCAGCTTAGGACCGGGACTAGCTGTTGGTAATGAGCAGTTCTTC
CASSLGPGLAVGNEQFF
>TRBJ1-1|-|-|TRBV7-6
TGTGCCAGCAGCTTCCCGCGCGAAGTGATTGGAAACACTGAAGCTTTCTTT
CASSFPREVIGNTEAFF
>TRBJ2-7|-|-|TRBV7-6
TGTGCCAGCAGCTTAGGAGTTTTTGGAGGCCTCGACGAGCAGTACTTC
CASSLGVFGGLDEQYF
>TRBJ1-1|-|TRBD1|TRBV2
TGTGCCAGCACTAACGGACAGGGTGAGGGTGAAGCTTTCTTT
CASTNGQGEGEAFF
>TRBJ2-7|few|TRBD2|TRBV20-1
TGCAGTGCTCCGGGACTAGCGGGGAACGAGCAGTACTTC
CSAPGLAGNEQYF
>TRBJ2-2|-|-|TRBV5-5
TGTGCCAGCAGCTGGGGATCCGGATTGACCGGGGAGCTGTTTTTT
CASSWGSGLTGELFF
>TRBJ1-1|-|TRBD1|TRBV2
TGTGCCAGCAGTCGACAGGGGAAGGACACTGAAGCTTTCTTT
CASSRQGKDTEAFF
>TRBJ1-5|few|-|TRBV12-3/TRBV12-4
TGTGCCAGCATGGTAGGGGGAGCATATAGCAATCAGCCCCAGCATTTT
CASMVGGAYSNQPQHF
>TRBJ2-1|-|TRBD1|TRBV4-1
TGCGCCAGCAGCCCTCCAGAGGGTAGCAGGGGGCGAAATGAGCAGTTCTTC
CASSPPEGSRGRNEQFF
>TRBJ2-3|few|-|TRBV6-5
TGTGCCACCCGGCGGGGAATCACAGATACGCAGTATTTT
CATRRGITDTQYF
>TRBJ1-5|-|-|TRBV20-1
TGCAGTGCTAGAGGCCCGAGCAATCAGCCCCAGCATTTT
CSARGPSNQPQHF
>TRBJ2-3|-|-|TRBV21-1
TGTGCCAGCAGCCCTCGACTAGGACCAGATACGCAGTATTTT
CASSPRLGPDTQYF
>TRBJ1-5|few|-|TRBV20-1
TGCAGTGCTGACAATCGCCTCGGGGCTAATCAGCCCCAGCATTTT
CSADNRLGANQPQHF
>TRBJ1-3|few|-|TRBV28
TGTGCCAGCGGGAGCGGGTTCTCTGGAAACACCATATATTTT
CASGSGFSGNTIYF
>TRBJ1-2|-|TRBD1|TRBV29-1
TGCAGCGCCCAGGGGGGGGGCAGTGAAGGCTACACCTTC
CSAQGGGSEGYTF
>TRBJ2-2|-|TRBD1|TRBV12-3/TRBV12-4
TGTGCCAGCAGGGGACAGGGAAGGACCATCGGGGAGCTGTTTTTT
CASRGQGRTIGELFF
>TRBJ2-7|few|TRBD2|TRBV5-6
TGTGCCAGCAGCGCCGGGACTAGTTTCTACGAGCAGTACTTC
CASSAGTSFYEQYF
>TRBJ2-7|few|TRBD1|TRBV27
TGTGCCAGCAGTTCCTCCGGGACAGGGGACTATAAGCAGTACTTC
CASSSSGTGDYKQYF
>TRBJ2-3|-|TRBD2|TRBV27
TGTGCCAGCAGTTTAAAGTCTAGCGGGAGGGAAACAGATACGCAGTATTTT
CASSLKSSGRETDTQYF
>TRBJ1-2|-|TRBD1|TRBV4-2
TGTGCCAGCAGCCAAGACCCCCAGGGGGCGGAATATGGCTACACCTTC
CASSQDPQGAEYGYTF
>TRBJ1-5|few|-|TRBV20-1
TGCAGTGCTAGAGATATCGCGGGGGATTATAGCAATCAGCCCCAGCATTTT
CSARDIAGDYSNQPQHF
>TRBJ2-7|few|-|TRBV18
TGTGCCAGCTCACCCGACAGTCTCAACGAGCAGTACTTC
CASSPDSLNEQYF
>TRBJ1-6|-|-|TRBV20-1
TGCAGTGCTAGAGAGCAGAAGAGCTCCTATAATTCACCCCTCCACTTT
CSAREQKSSYNSPLHF
>TRBJ2-7|many|TRBD2|TRBV10-3
TGTGCCGTCGCTAGCGGCTCACCCTACGAGCAGTACTTC
CAVASGSPYEQYF
>TRBJ1-1|-|TRBD1|TRBV5-1
TGCGCCAGCAGCGTGACAGGGGGGACTAATGAAGCTTTCTTT
CASSVTGGTNEAFF
>TRBJ2-7|few|-|TRBV5-5
TGTGCCAGCAGCTTTCTTCAGGGAAGCTCCTACGAGCAGTACTTC
CASSFLQGSSYEQYF
>TRBJ2-3|-|TRBD1|TRBV7-6
TGTGCCAGCAGCGTGATAGGGGGCCGAGATACGCAGTATTTT
CASSVIGGRDTQYF
>TRBJ1-5|-|-|TRBV6-5
TGTGCCAGCAGTTACTCTACGGACCGACATACCCCGAATAGCAATCAGCCCCAGCATTTT
CASSYSTDRHTPNSNQPQHF
>TRBJ1-1|few|-|TRBV6-7
TGTGCCAGTTACCCAAGGGAGACTGAAGCTTTCTTT
CASYPRETEAFF
>TRBJ2-1|-|TRBD2|TRBV10-3
TGTGCCATCAGTATGGGACTAGCGGGAACCCCCAATGAGCAGTTCTTC
CAISMGLAGTPNEQFF
>TRBJ1-2|few|TRBD1|TRBV6-6
TGTGCCAGCAGTTACGAGACAGGGGGACTCCCCTATGGCTACACCTTC
CASSYETGGLPYGYTF
>TRBJ1-2|-|TRBD1|TRBV7-6
TGTGCCAGCAGTTTAACAGGGGACCCCTATGGCTACACCTTC
CASSLTGDPYGYTF
>TRBJ1-5|few|-|TRBV6-1
TGTGCCAGCAGTGTAGGGGACCCACGAGTGGTCCAGCCCCAGCATTTT
CASSVGDPRVVQPQHF
>TRBJ2-5|few|-|TRBV7-2
TGTGCCAGCAGCTTAATAGGAGGGACCCAGTACTTC
CASSLIGGTQYF
>TRBJ1-4|few|-|TRBV18
TGTGCCAGCTCACCCAGCACAACTAATGAAAAACTGTTTTTT
CASSPSTTNEKLFF